The sequence of this T cell receptor (beta chain) was determined in a study of chemoradiotherapy in HPV16-positive cancers. Points from the study as a whole: Candidate HPV-specific clones and E7-related TCR motifs grew in tumor during treatment.

Germline assignment: CDR1 SGHRS and CDR2 YFSETQ. This CDR3 has 14 amino acids. V gave up 4 bases and J gave up 4 bases; unmatched junction bases: 3. In the case of this clone: Its antigen is unidentified.

Assay: immunoSEQ multiplex PCR; the TCRdb copy retains only in-frame clones and omits some. The sample holds about 15,000 clones, around 78% seen once. This rearrangement joins TRBV5-1 to TRBJ2-7; 12 bases line up with TRBD1. This material was collected from a patient who underwent chemoradiotherapy. This TCR was sampled from a human donor with HPV-associated anogenital cancer. The CDR3 reads CASSGGQGAYEQYF. CDR3 nucleotides: TGCGCCAGCAGCGGGGGACAGGGGGCGTACGAGCAGTACTTC. The whole variable domain, remainder taken from reference TRBV5-1 and TRBJ2-7, is KAGVTQTPRYLIKTRGQQVTLSCSPISGHRSVSWYQQTPGQGLQFLFEYFSETQRNKGNFPGRFSGRQFSNSRSEMNVSTLELGDSALYLCASSGGQGAYEQYFGPGTRLTVT.